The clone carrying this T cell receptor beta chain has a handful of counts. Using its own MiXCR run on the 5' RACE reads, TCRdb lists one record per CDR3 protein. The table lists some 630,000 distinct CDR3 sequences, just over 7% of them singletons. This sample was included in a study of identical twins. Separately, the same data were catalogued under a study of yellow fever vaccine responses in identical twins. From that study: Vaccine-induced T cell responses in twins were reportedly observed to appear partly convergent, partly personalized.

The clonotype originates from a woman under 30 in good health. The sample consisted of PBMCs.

In DNA form, the CDR3 reads TGTGCCAGCAGCCAAACAGGGGGACCCCAAGAGACCCAGTACTTC. Translating it yields CASSQTGGPQETQYF. V gene TRBV7-9 combines with J gene TRBJ2-5, with TRBD1 matching over 8 bases. Germline assignment: CDR1 SEHNR and CDR2 FQNEAQ (reference sequence). V lost 5 bases and J lost 1; bases outside the gene matches: 6. This CDR3 is 15 amino acids long.